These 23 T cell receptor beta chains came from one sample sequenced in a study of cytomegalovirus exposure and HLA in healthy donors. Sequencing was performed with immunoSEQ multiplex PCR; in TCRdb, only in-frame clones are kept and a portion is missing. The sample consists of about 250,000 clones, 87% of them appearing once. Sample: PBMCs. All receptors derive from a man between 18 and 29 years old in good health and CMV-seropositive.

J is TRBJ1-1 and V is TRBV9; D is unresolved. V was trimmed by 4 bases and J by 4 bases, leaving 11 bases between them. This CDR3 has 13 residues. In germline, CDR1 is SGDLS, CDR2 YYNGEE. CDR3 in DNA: TGTGCCAGCAGCCCCTCACGGGGCACTGAAGCTTTCTTT. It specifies CASSPSRGTEAFF.

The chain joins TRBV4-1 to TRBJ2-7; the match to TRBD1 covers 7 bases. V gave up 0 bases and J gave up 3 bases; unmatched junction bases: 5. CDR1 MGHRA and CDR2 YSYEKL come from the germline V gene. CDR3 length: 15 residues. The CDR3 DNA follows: TGCGCCAGCAGCCAAGAAATGGACAGGTTCTACGAGCAGTACTTC. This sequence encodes CASSQEMDRFYEQYF.

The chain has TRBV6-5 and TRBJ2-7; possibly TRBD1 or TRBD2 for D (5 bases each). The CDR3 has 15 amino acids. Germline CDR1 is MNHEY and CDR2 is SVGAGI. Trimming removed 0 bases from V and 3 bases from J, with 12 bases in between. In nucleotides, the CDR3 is TGTGCCAGCAGTTACTCTGGGGACGGATACTACGAGCAGTACTTC. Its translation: CASSYSGDGYYEQYF.

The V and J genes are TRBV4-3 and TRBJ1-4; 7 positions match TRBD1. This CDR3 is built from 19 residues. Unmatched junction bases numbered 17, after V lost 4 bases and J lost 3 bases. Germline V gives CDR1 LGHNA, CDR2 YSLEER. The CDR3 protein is CASSPTKLTGSRSNEKLFF. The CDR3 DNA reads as TGCGCCAGCAGCCCAACGAAACTGACAGGGTCCCGGTCTAATGAAAAACTGTTTTTT.

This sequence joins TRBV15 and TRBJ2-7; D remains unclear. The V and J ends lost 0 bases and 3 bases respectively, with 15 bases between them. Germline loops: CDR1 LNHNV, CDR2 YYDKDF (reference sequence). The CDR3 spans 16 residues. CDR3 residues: CATSRDRGAASYEQYF. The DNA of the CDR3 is TGTGCCACCAGCAGAGATCGTGGCGCTGCGAGCTACGAGCAGTACTTC.

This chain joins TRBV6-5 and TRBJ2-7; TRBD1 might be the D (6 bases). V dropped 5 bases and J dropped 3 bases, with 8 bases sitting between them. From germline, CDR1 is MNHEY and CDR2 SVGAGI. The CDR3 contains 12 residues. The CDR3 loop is CASSLQGYEQYF. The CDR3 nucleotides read TGTGCCAGCAGTCTACAGGGCTACGAGCAGTACTTC.

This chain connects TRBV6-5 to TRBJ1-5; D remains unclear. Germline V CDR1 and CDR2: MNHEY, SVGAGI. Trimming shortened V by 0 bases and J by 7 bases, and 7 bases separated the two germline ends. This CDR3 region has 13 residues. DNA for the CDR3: TGTGCCAGCAGTTACTCAAAAGGACAGCCCCAGCATTTT. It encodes CASSYSKGQPQHF.

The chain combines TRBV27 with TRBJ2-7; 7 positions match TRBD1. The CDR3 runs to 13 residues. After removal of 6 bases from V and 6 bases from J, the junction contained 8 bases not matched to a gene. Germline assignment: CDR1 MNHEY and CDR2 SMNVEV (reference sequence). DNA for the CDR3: TGTGCCAGCAGAAGGACAGGTGTGGTCGAGCAGTACTTC. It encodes CASRRTGVVEQYF.

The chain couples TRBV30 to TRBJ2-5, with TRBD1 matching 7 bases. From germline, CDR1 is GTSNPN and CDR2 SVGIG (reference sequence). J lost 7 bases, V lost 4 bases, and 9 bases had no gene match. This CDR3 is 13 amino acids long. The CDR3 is CAWTEAGGRTQYF. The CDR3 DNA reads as TGTGCCTGGACCGAGGCAGGGGGACGGACCCAGTACTTC.

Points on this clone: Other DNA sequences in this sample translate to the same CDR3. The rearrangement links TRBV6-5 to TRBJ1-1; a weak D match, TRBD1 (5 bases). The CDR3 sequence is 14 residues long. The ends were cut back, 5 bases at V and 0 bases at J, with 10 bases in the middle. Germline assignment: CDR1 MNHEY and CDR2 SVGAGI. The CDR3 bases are TGTGCCAGCAGTCCAGGGACCCTGAACACTGAAGCTTTCTTT. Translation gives CASSPGTLNTEAFF.

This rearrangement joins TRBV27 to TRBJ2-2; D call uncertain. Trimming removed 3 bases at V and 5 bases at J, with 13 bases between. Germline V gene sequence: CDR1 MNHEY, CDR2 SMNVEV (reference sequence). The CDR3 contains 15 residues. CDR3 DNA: TGTGCCAGCAGTTTGTTGGCCCTCTATACCGGGGAGCTGTTTTTT. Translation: CASSLLALYTGELFF.

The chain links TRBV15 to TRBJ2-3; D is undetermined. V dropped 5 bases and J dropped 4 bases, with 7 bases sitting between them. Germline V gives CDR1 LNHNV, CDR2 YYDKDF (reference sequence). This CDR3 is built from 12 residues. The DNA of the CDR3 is TGTGCCACCAGCCCCCCGGCAGATACGCAGTATTTT. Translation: CATSPPADTQYF.

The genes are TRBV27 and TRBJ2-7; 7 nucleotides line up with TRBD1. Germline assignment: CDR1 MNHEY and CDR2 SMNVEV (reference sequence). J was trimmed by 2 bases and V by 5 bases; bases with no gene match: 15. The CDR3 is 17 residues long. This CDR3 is CASSPNSMTTGPYEQYF. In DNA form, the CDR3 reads TGTGCCAGCAGTCCGAATTCAATGACGACAGGGCCCTACGAGCAGTACTTC.

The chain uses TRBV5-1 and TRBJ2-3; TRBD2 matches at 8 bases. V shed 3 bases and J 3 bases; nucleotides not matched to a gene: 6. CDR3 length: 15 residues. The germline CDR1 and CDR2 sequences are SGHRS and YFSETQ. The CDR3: CASSYQRETTDTQYF. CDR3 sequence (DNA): TGCGCCAGCAGCTACCAGCGGGAGACTACAGATACGCAGTATTTT.

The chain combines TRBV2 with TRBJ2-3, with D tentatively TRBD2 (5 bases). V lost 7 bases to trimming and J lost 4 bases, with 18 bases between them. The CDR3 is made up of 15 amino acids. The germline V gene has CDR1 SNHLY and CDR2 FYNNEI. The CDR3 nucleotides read TGTGCCAGCACTGATACCGGGAAGCGCCCAGATACGCAGTATTTT. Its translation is CASTDTGKRPDTQYF. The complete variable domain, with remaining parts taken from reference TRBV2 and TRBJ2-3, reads EPEVTQTPSHQVTQMGQEVILRCVPISNHLYFYWYRQILGQKVEFLVSFYNNEISEKSEIFDDQFSVERPDGSNFTLKIRSTKLEDSAMYFCASTDTGKRPDTQYFGPGTRLTVL.

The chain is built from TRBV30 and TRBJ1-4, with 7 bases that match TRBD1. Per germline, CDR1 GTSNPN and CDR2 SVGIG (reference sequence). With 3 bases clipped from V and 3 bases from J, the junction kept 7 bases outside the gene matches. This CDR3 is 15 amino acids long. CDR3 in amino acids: CAWSKQGWANEKLFF. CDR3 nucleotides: TGTGCCTGGAGCAAACAGGGGTGGGCTAATGAAAAACTGTTTTTT.

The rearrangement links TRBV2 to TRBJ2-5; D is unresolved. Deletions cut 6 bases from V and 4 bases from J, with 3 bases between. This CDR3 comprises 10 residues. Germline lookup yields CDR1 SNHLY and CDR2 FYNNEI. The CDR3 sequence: CASRRETQYF. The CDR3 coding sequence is TGTGCCAGCAGGCGAGAGACCCAGTACTTC.

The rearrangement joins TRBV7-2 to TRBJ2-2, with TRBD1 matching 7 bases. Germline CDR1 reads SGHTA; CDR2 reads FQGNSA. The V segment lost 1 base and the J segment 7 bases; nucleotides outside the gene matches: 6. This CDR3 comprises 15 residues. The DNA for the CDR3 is TGTGCCAGCAGCTTAGTTCGAGGGGGCAGCGGGGAGCTGTTTTTT. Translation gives CASSLVRGGSGELFF.

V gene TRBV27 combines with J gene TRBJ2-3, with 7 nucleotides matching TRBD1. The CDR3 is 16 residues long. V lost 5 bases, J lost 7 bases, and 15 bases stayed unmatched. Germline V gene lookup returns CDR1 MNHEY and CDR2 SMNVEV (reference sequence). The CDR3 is CASSPTTGTPRNTQYF. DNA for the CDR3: TGTGCCAGCAGTCCGACGACAGGGACCCCAAGAAATACGCAGTATTTT.

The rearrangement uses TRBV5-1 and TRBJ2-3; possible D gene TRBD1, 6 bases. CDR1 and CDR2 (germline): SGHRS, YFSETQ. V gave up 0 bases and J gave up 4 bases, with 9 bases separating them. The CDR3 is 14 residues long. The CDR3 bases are TGCGCCAGCAGCTTGGGACAGGCACCAGATACGCAGTATTTT. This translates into CASSLGQAPDTQYF.

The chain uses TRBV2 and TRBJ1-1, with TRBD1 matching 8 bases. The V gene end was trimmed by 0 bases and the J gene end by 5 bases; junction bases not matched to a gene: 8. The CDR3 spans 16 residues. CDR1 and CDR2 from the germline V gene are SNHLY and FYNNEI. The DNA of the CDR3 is TGTGCCAGCAGTGAAGCGGTTAGGACAGGGAAGACTGAAGCTTTCTTT. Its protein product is CASSEAVRTGKTEAFF.

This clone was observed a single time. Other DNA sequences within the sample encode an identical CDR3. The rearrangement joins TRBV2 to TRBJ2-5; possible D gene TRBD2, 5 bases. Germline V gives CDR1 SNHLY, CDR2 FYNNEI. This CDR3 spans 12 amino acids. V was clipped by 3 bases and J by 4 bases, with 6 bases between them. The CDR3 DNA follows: TGTGCCAGCAGTGATCGGGGAGAGACCCAGTACTTC. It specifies CASSDRGETQYF.

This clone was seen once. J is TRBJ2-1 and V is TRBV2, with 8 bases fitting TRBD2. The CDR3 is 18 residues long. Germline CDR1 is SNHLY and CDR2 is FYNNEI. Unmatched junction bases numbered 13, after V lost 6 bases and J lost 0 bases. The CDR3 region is CASSLTLGGGSSYNEQFF. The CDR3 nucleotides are TGTGCCAGCAGCTTAACCCTAGGCGGGGGGAGCTCCTACAATGAGCAGTTCTTC.